The source of this T cell receptor (beta chain) is a study of regulatory T cells in long-lasting Graves disease. Broader study findings: Investigators studied peripheral blood only, not thyroid tissue. Lower TCR diversity was seen in persistent Graves' patients than in newly diagnosed ones.

The germline V and J ends were trimmed by 1 base and 5 bases, with 9 bases remaining between them. Per germline, CDR1 SGHAT and CDR2 FQNNGV. CDR3 length equals 13 residues. The authors built TCR beta libraries using iRepertoire HTBI primers and Arm-PCR of CDR3 regions. TCRdb called the multiplex PCR reads again in MiXCR, with one record for every CDR3 protein. This table holds about 470,000 distinct CDR3 sequences, 20% to 25% found once. Time point of the sample: persistent/refractory GD, antithyroid drugs over 5 years with positive TRAb. The TCR library was prepared using RNA isolated from PBMCs. Under American Thyroid Association guidelines, Graves' disease was diagnosed. This clonotype has a count of ten or more. Its antigen is still unknown.

Here the sequenced sample was peripheral blood mononuclear cells (PBMCs), taken when the disease was refractory, from a patient treated with antithyroid drugs. This sequence was found in a female donor with Graves disease. The chain carries TRBV11-2 and TRBJ2-7; D gene uncertain. Written as DNA, the CDR3 is TGTGCCAGCAGCTTAGGGGCAGATAACGAGCAGTACTTC. It specifies CASSLGADNEQYF.